The following is a TCR beta chain sequence with its context. The antigen remains undetermined. The data belong to a study of cytomegalovirus exposure and HLA in healthy donors. Across the study: Genotyping showed roughly 76% of 350 to 400 donors falling in the Caucasian-associated ancestry cluster.

V was clipped by 3 bases and J by 5 bases; unmatched bases: 8. This CDR3 region has 16 residues. From germline, CDR1 is SNHLY and CDR2 FYNNEI. The study ran its PCR with 60 Vbeta and 13 Jbeta primers. Clones were read by immunoSEQ multiplex PCR, and TCRdb kept only the in-frame ones, dropping some. The table has over 150,000 clones, roughly 78% seen once. The donors, nominally healthy at sampling, likely had unrecorded immune exposures. Study results and caveats: A few chains tied to CMV proved CMV antigen-specific in vitro. Most TCRs appeared rarely, but some public TCRs recurred in many donors.

Source material: PBMCs. The rearrangement uses TRBV2 and TRBJ2-2; 8 bases are a match to TRBD2. This TCR came from a woman between 45 and 65 years old in good health and CMV-seropositive. This CDR3 reads CASSDPGGGRTGELFF. The CDR3 region has the DNA TGTGCCAGCAGTGATCCTGGCGGGGGGAGGACCGGGGAGCTGTTTTTT.